This passage covers 6 T cell receptor beta chains from one sample sequenced in a study of metastatic and nonmetastatic thyroid tumors. MiXCR re-clonotyped the PCR reads for TCRdb. The sample consists of roughly 12,000 clones, about 31% of them appearing once. Patients were all untreated before their thyroid surgery. What was sequenced was tumor tissue. The receptors stem from a female donor with papillary thyroid cancer or a benign thyroid nodule (not recorded which). Some clones in this sample may be carry-over from other donors' samples.

This chain links TRBV5-1 with TRBJ2-3; D is possibly TRBD2 (6 bases). The CDR3 is 13 amino acids. The ends were cut back, 4 bases at V and 6 bases at J, with 12 bases in the middle. Germline CDR1 is SGHRS and CDR2 is YFSETQ. In nucleotides, the CDR3 is TGCGCCAGCAGCCGACTAGGTCCTGATACGCAGTATTTT. Amino acid sequence: CASSRLGPDTQYF.

The sample holds a few counts of this clone. The CDR3 sequence: CASSLRAIYEQYF. The CDR3 DNA reads TGTGCCAGCAGTCTTCGGGCCATCTACGAGCAGTACTTC. This chain links TRBV6-1 with TRBJ2-7, with D uncertain. The V end lost 5 bases, the J end lost 3 bases, and 11 bases lay between the germline ends. Germline V gene lookup returns CDR1 MNHNS and CDR2 SASEGT. This CDR3 has 13 residues.

The rearrangement joins TRBV6-1 to TRBJ1-2; D is uncertain. Germline V gene data show CDR1 as MNHNS and CDR2 as SASEGT. The CDR3 is made up of 10 amino acids. The germline V and J ends were trimmed by 6 bases and 5 bases, with 4 bases remaining between them. This CDR3 reads CASRGYGYTF. In DNA form, the CDR3 reads TGTGCCAGCAGAGGGTATGGCTACACCTTC.

This clone appeared a few times. CDR3 residues: CASSYGLRGELFF. The DNA for the CDR3 is TGTGCCAGCAGTTACGGGCTACGGGGCGAGCTGTTTTTT. J is TRBJ2-2 and V is TRBV6-2 or TRBV6-3; perhaps D is TRBD1 or TRBD2 (5 bases each). The V and J ends lost 2 bases and 11 bases respectively, with 12 bases between them. This CDR3 contains 13 residues. Germline lookup yields CDR1 MNHEY and CDR2 SVGEGT.

Notes on this clone: The junction departs from the called germline gene at one end, perhaps through a read error. This sequence joins TRBV20-1 and TRBJ1-2; a weak D match, TRBD1 (6 bases). Looked up from germline, CDR1 is DFQATT and CDR2 is SNEGSKA (reference sequence). The CDR3 spans 14 residues. DNA of the CDR3: TGCAGTGCTGCCGAGGGGGGGCTAGACTATGGCTACATCTTC. Residues: CSAAEGGLDYGYIF.

This clone was counted between two and nine times. The CDR3 DNA reads TGTGCCAGCAGTTACCCCCTCTCAGGTGGCGCGGGCACCGGGGAGCTGTTTTTT. Its translation: CASSYPLSGGAGTGELFF. The chain is built from TRBV6-5 and TRBJ2-2; tentatively, D is TRBD2 (5 bases). The germline V and J ends were trimmed by 2 bases and 4 bases, with 20 bases remaining between them. This CDR3 contains 18 residues. Germline V CDR1 and CDR2: MNHEY, SVGAGI.